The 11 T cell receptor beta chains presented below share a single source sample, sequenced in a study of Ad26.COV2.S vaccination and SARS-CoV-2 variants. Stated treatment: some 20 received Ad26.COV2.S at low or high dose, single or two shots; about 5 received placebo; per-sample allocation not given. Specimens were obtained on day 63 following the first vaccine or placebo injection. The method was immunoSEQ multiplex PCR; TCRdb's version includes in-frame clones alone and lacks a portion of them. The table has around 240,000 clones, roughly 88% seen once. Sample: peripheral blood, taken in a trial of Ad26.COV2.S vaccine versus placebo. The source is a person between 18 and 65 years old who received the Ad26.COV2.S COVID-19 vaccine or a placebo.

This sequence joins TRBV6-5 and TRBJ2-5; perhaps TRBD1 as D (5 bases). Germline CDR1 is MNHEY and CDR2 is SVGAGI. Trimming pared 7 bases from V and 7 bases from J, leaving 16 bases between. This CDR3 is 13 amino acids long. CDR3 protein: CASTMSGQGTQYF. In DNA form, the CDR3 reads TGTGCCAGCACTATGTCGGGCCAGGGGACCCAGTACTTC.

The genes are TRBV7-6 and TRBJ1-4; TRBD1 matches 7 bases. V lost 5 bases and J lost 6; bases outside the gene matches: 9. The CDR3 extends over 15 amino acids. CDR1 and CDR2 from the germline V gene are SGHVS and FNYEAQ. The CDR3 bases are TGTGCCAGCAGCCTCGGGGGCAGGGGGGATGAAAAACTGTTTTTT. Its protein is CASSLGGRGDEKLFF.

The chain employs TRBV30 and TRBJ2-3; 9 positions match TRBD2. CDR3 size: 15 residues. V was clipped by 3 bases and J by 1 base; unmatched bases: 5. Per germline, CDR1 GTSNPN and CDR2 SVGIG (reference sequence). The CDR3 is CAWRASGTGTDTQYF. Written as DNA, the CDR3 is TGTGCCTGGAGGGCTAGCGGGACGGGCACAGATACGCAGTATTTT.

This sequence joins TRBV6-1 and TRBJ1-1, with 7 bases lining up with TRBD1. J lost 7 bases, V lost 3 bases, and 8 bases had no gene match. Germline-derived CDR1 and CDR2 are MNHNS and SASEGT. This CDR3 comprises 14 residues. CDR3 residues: CASSDPRQGNEAFF. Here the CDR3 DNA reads TGTGCCAGCAGTGACCCGCGACAGGGCAATGAAGCTTTCTTT.

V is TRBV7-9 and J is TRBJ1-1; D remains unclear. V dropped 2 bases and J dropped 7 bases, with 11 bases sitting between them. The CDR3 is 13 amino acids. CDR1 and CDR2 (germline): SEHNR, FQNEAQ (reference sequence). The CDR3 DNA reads TGTGCCAGCAGCTTATCGGTCGCCAGTGAAGCTTTCTTT. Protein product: CASSLSVASEAFF.

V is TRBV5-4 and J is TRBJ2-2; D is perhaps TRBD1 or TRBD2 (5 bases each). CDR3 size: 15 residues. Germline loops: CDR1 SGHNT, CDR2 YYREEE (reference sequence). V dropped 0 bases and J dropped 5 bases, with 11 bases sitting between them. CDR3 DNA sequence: TGTGCCAGCAGCTTGGCCGGGGCGAGGACCGGGGAGCTGTTTTTT. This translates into CASSLAGARTGELFF.

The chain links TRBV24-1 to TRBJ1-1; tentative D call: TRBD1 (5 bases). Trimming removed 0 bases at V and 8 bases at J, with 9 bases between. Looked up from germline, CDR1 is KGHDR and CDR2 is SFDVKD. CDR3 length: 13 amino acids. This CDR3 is CATSDLRAGEAFF. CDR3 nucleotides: TGTGCCACCAGTGATTTGAGGGCAGGGGAAGCTTTCTTT.

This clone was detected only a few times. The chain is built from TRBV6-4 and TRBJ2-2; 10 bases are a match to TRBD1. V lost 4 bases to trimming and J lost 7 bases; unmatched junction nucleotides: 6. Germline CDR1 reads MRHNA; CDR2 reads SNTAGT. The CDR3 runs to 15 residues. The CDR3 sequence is CASSVGQGGSGELFF. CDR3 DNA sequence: TGTGCCAGCAGTGTCGGACAGGGGGGAAGCGGGGAGCTGTTTTTT.

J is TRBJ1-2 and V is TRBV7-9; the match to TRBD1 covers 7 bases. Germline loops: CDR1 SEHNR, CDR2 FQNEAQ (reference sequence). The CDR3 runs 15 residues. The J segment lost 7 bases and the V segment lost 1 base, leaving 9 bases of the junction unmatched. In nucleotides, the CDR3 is TGTGCCAGCAGCTTAGGGCCCCAGGGGGTTCGTGGCTACACCTTC. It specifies CASSLGPQGVRGYTF.

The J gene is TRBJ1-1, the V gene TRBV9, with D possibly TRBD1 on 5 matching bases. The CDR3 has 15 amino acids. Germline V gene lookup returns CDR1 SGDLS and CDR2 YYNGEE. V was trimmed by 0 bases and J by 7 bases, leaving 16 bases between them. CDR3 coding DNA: TGTGCCAGCAGCGTAGACTGGGGGAAAGAAAGTGAAGCTTTCTTT. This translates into CASSVDWGKESEAFF.

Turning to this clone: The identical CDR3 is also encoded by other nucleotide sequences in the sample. CDR3 loop: CASRANTEAFF. The CDR3 nucleotides read TGTGCCAGCAGAGCGAACACTGAAGCTTTCTTT. The V call is TRBV6-5, the J call TRBJ1-1, with D uncertain. Germline CDR1 reads MNHEY; CDR2 reads SVGAGI. V was pared by 6 bases and J by 1 base, with 3 bases between. This CDR3 comprises 11 residues.